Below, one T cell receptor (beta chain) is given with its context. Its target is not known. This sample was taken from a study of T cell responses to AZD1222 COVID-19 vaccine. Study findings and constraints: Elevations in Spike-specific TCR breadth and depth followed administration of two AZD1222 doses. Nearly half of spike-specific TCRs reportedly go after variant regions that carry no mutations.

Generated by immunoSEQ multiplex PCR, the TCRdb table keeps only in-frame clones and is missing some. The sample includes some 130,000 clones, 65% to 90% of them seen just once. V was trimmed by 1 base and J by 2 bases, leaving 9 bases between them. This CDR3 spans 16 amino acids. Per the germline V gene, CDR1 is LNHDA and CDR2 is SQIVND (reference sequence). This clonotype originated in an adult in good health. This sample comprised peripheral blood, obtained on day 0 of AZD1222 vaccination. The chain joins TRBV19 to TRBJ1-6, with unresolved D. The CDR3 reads CASSIVSRPYNSPLHF. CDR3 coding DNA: TGTGCCAGTAGTATAGTCTCACGGCCCTATAATTCACCCCTCCACTTT.